The source of this T cell receptor beta chain is a study of technical replicates of blood from four donors. Unmatched junction bases numbered 8, after V lost 10 bases and J lost 3 bases. The CDR3 extends over 14 amino acids. The germline V gene encodes CDR1 LNHDA and CDR2 SQIVND (reference sequence). Assay: immunoSEQ multiplex PCR; the TCRdb copy retains only in-frame clones and omits some. The sample shows about 88,000 clones, roughly 92% of them seen only once. The sequenced sample was T cells isolated from PBMCs. The V gene is TRBV19, the J gene TRBJ2-3, with 9 bases matching TRBD2. This receptor was identified in a human donor in good health. In nucleotides, the CDR3 is TGTGCCACCAGGCCGGGACTAGCTACAGATACGCAGTATTTT. It encodes CATRPGLATDTQYF.